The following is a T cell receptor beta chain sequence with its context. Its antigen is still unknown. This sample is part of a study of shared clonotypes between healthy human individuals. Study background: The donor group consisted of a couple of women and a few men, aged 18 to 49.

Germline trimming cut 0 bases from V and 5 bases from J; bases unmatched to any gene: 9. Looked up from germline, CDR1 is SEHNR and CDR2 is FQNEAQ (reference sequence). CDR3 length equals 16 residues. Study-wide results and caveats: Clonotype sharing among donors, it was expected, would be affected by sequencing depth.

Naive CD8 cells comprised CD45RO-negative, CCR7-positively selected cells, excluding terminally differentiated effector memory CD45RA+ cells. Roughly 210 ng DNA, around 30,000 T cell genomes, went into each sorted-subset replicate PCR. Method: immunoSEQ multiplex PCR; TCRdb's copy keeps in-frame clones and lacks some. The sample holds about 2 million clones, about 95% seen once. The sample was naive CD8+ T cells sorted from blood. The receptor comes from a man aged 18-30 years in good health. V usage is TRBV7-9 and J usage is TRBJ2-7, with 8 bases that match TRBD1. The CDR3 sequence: CASSLARDRTTDEQYF. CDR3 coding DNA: TGTGCCAGCAGCTTAGCGCGGGACAGGACAACGGACGAGCAGTACTTC.